This note documents a single TCR beta chain sequence. V lost 4 bases, J lost 0 bases, and 6 bases stayed unmatched. Looked up from germline, CDR1 is SGHRS and CDR2 is YFSETQ. This CDR3 region has 16 residues. This entry belongs to a study of CD8+ T cells in alopecia areata. Following RNA extraction, reverse transcription yielded cDNA that acted as the sequencing template. Generated by immunoSEQ multiplex PCR, the TCRdb table keeps only in-frame clones and is missing some. Among more than 90,000 clones, more than 55% were seen once, and the ten largest hold roughly a sixth. Treatment in this sample: oral pan-JAK inhibitor, 5-10 mg twice daily.

The J gene is TRBJ2-1, the V gene TRBV5-1; 8 bases align to TRBD2. The sequenced sample was CD8+ T cells sorted from blood, obtained at week 4, from a patient treated with tofacitinib. The TCR sequence derives from a human donor with alopecia areata. CDR3 in amino acids: CASSQGLGDSYNEQFF. CDR3 nucleotide sequence: TGCGCCAGCAGCCAGGGACTAGGGGACTCCTACAATGAGCAGTTCTTC.